A single sample gave rise to the 26 T cell receptor beta chains below, sequenced in a study of tissue T cells after allogeneic stem cell transplantation. The time point: mouse harvest day 7 after allogeneic transplant. Each mouse received 10^7 T-cell-depleted marrow cells plus 10^6 splenic CD5+ T cells by tail vein. Produced via immunoSEQ multiplex PCR; TCRdb's table is partial and in-frame only. The data show about 4,400 clones, with roughly half seen just once and more than 7% held by the top ten. The material sequenced was lymph node tissue. The origin of the receptors is a female BALB/c mouse given C57BL/6 T cells with graft-versus-host disease after an allogeneic hematopoietic cell transplant.

Comment on this clone: Here the gene names and germline are mouse. Read data end 1 residue before the CDR3 end; the end is taken from the germline J gene. The same CDR3 is also encoded by other DNA sequences in this sample. V and J are TRBV3 and TRBJ2-5; 9 nucleotides align to TRBD2. V shed 5 bases, J shed 2 bases, and the junction held 2 bases outside the gene matches. The CDR3 is 14 residues long. Germline V gene sequence: CDR1 SNHLY, CDR2 FYNGKV (reference sequence). The CDR3 sequence: CASSPWGGQDTQYF. The sequenced CDR3 bases are TGTGCCAGCAGCCCCTGGGGGGGCCAAGACACCCAGTAC.

As regards this clone: Here the gene names and germline are mouse. The DNA ends 1 residue before the CDR3 does, and the rest of the CDR3 is filled in from the germline J gene. The chain is built from TRBV5 and TRBJ2-3; a possible D gene is TRBD2 (7 bases). Germline lookup yields CDR1 LGHNA and CDR2 YNLKQL (reference sequence). Between the trimmed V and J ends, which lost 2 bases and 3 bases, there was a span of 12 bases. The CDR3 loop spans 15 amino acids. CDR3 protein: CASSQSKGGAETLYF. CDR3 DNA, as far as it was read: TGTGCCAGCAGCCAATCCAAGGGGGGGGCAGAAACGCTGTAT.

Worth noting for this clone: Gene names follow the mouse nomenclature. The DNA ends 1 residue before the CDR3 does, and the rest of the CDR3 is filled in from the germline J gene. This chain links TRBV23 with TRBJ2-2; the D call of TRBD2 is as the table states it, not checked on the DNA. Germline CDR1 is KGHTA and CDR2 is FQNQQP. This CDR3 spans 16 amino acids. The CDR3 loop reads CSSSLRDWGATGQLYF. The sequenced CDR3 bases are TGCTCCAGCAGTCTCCGGGACTGGGGGGCCACCGGGCAGCTCTAC. Full variable domain (remainder filled in from reference TRBV23 and TRBJ2-2): DAAVTQKPRYLIKMKGQEAEMKCIPEKGHTAVFWYQQKQSKELKFLIYFQNQQPLDQIDMVKERFSAVCPSSSLCSLGIRTCEAEDSALYLCSSSLRDWGATGQLYFGEGSKLTVL.

This clone was found a few times. The listed genes are named as in mouse. The read stops 1 residue short of the end of the CDR3; the missing end is completed from the germline J gene. The V call is TRBV14, the J call TRBJ2-5, with a possible D match to TRBD2 (6 bases). The CDR3 consists of 13 residues. The V gene lost 4 bases and the J gene lost 6 bases, with 12 bases spanning the gap. Germline V CDR1 and CDR2: SGHDT, FRDEAV. The CDR3 bases that were read are TGTGCCAGCAGTCTGACTGGAAAGGACACCCAGTAC. The encoded protein is CASSLTGKDTQY. Given in full, the CDR3 is CASSLTGKDTQYF.

A word on this clone: Gene names are the mouse ones. The same CDR3 arises from other DNA sequences in this sample as well. CDR3 loop: CASSQDWGGYQDTQYF. The CDR3 DNA, read in part, is TGTGCCAGCAGCCAAGACTGGGGGGGATACCAAGACACCCAGTAC. The rearrangement joins TRBV2 to TRBJ2-5; 9 positions agree with TRBD2. Coverage ceases 1 residue before the CDR3 finishes, and the germline J gene fills in the end. The V gene's germline CDR1 is LGHNA and CDR2 YSYQKL. The CDR3 has 16 residues. V shed 0 bases and J 1 base; nucleotides not matched to a gene: 2.

By its share, this clone is large (0.1 to 1%). Gene names and germline refer to mouse. Coverage ceases 1 residue before the CDR3 finishes, and the germline J gene fills in the end. The V gene is TRBV16, the J gene TRBJ2-5, with D possibly being TRBD1 or TRBD2 (5 bases each). Trimming took 3 bases from V and 6 from J, leaving 10 bases between them. Germline assignment: CDR1 SGHSA and CDR2 FRNQAP. The CDR3 has 13 residues. CDR3 DNA (partial): TGTGCAAGCAGCTTCCGGGGGATGGACACCCAGTAC. It translates to CASSFRGMDTQY. The full CDR3 is CASSFRGMDTQYF.

A word on this clone: A much more abundant neighbour one base away suggests this may be a read error. Mouse names are used for the genes. The read stops 1 residue short of the end of the CDR3; the missing end is completed from the germline J gene. V gene TRBV14 combines with J gene TRBJ2-7; the D gene is possibly TRBD1 (6 bases). CDR1 and CDR2 from the germline V gene are SGHDT and FRDEAV. This CDR3 is built from 14 residues. V lost 1 base to trimming and J lost 2 bases, with 10 bases between them. Incomplete CDR3 DNA: TGTGCCAGCAGTTTCGGGACACTCCCCTATGAACAGTAC. Amino acid sequence: CASSFGTLPYEQY. The full-length CDR3 reads as CASSFGTLPYEQYF.

This clone was counted a single time. The genes and germline here are from mouse. From the germline J gene comes the end of the CDR3, since the read stops 1 residue before it. The chain couples TRBV2 to TRBJ1-3; 11 bases fit TRBD1. Germline values: CDR1 LGHNA, CDR2 YSYQKL. CDR3 length: 16 amino acids. The ends lost 1 base at V and 2 bases at J; junction bases unmatched: 1. The sequenced CDR3 bases are TGTGCCAGCAGCCAAGGGACAGGGGGCGCTGGAAATACGCTCTAT. Translating gives CASSQGTGGAGNTLY. The entire CDR3 is CASSQGTGGAGNTLYF.

Within the sample, this clone is medium-sized. Gene names denote mouse genes. The read ends 1 residue before the CDR3 terminus; that terminus is restored from the germline J gene. The genes are TRBV31 and TRBJ2-2; D is unclear. In germline, CDR1 is GKSSPN, CDR2 SITVG. The CDR3 runs 14 residues. V was clipped by 2 bases and J by 0 bases, with 7 bases between them. The part of the CDR3 DNA that was read is TGTGCCTGGAGTAGGAGCTCAAACACCGGGCAGCTCTAC. It encodes CAWSRSSNTGQLY. The full CDR3 sequence reads CAWSRSSNTGQLYF. The whole variable domain, filled in from reference TRBV31 and TRBJ2-2, reads AQTIHQWPVAEIKAVGSPLSLGCTIKGKSSPNLYWYWQATGGTLQQLFYSITVGQVESVVQLNLSASRPKDDQFILSTEKLLLSHSGFYLCAWSRSSNTGQLYFGEGSKLTVL.

This clone occurred a few times. Genes here carry mouse names. The same CDR3 can be traced to other DNA sequences in this sample. CDR3 residues: CASRRDSAETLYF. CDR3 DNA, as far as it was read: TGTGCCAGCAGGCGGGACAGTGCAGAAACGCTGTAT. J is TRBJ2-3 and V is TRBV26, with D perhaps assigned TRBD1 or TRBD2 (5 bases each). Read coverage stops 1 residue before the CDR3 terminus; the germline J gene supplies the remainder. The CDR3 is 13 residues long. Trimming took 6 bases from V and 0 from J, leaving 7 bases between them. Germline V CDR1 and CDR2: KGHPV, FQNQEV (reference sequence).

As concerns this clone: Genes and germline come from the mouse. Coverage ceases 1 residue before the CDR3 finishes, and the germline J gene fills in the end. The chain recombines TRBV23 with TRBJ1-4; the D call in the table, TRBD1, was not verified against the DNA. CDR3 size: 15 residues. Germline V gives CDR1 KGHTA, CDR2 FQNQQP. This CDR3 is CSSSWDKISNERLFF. CDR3 DNA (partial): TGCTCCAGCAGTTGGGACAAAATTTCCAACGAAAGATTATTT.

This clone was observed a single time. Genes and germline are mouse. The read terminates 1 residue ahead of where the CDR3 ends, so the germline J gene completes it. The rearrangement links TRBV3 to TRBJ1-1; no definite D call. V was clipped by 1 base and J by 5 bases, with 5 bases between them. The germline CDR1 and CDR2 sequences are SNHLY and FYNGKV (reference sequence). The CDR3 has 12 amino acids. CDR3 in amino acids: CASSLVQTEVFF. The sequenced CDR3 bases are TGTGCCAGCAGCTTAGTCCAAACAGAAGTCTTC.

The table lists this clone with a few counts. The gene symbols are mouse symbols. Sequencing ends 1 residue short of the CDR3 end; the germline J gene provides the rest. The chain uses TRBV14 and TRBJ2-7; 9 nucleotides agree with TRBD1. V lost 5 bases, J lost 6 bases, and 0 bases stayed unmatched. This CDR3 region has 11 residues. Germline loops: CDR1 SGHDT, CDR2 FRDEAV. The CDR3 loop reads CASRTGGEQYF. Partial CDR3 DNA: TGTGCCAGCAGGACAGGGGGTGAACAGTAC.

This clone showed up just a few times. The gene names given are mouse names. The DNA ends 1 residue before the CDR3 does, and the rest of the CDR3 is filled in from the germline J gene. This sequence joins TRBV3 and TRBJ2-7; D is possibly TRBD2 (5 bases). Germline values: CDR1 SNHLY, CDR2 FYNGKV (reference sequence). The CDR3 sequence is 13 residues long. V lost 3 bases and J 2 bases, leaving 8 bases between the germline ends. Partial CDR3 DNA: TGTGCCAGCAGCTTCGCTGGGACCTATGAACAGTAC. It encodes CASSFAGTYEQY. The whole CDR3 sequence reads CASSFAGTYEQYF.

Comments on this clone: The genes are named according to mouse. From the germline J gene comes the end of the CDR3, since the read stops 1 residue before it. This sequence joins TRBV26 and TRBJ2-7; D remains unclear. The CDR3 is 12 residues long. From germline, CDR1 is KGHPV and CDR2 FQNQEV (reference sequence). V was trimmed by 3 bases and J by 3 bases, leaving 6 bases between them. The sequenced part of the CDR3 DNA is TGTGCCAGCAGTCTCCACGTCTATGAACAGTAC. Amino acids: CASSLHVYEQY. The CDR3 in full is CASSLHVYEQYF.

This clone was seen a few times. These gene names are mouse names. The read falls 1 residue short of the CDR3 end, and the missing part is taken from the germline J gene. This chain joins TRBV1 and TRBJ2-5, with 11 positions matching TRBD1. From germline, CDR1 is NSQYPW and CDR2 LRSPGD (reference sequence). The CDR3 runs 15 residues. Trimming removed 3 bases from V and 3 bases from J; junction bases left unmatched: 2. The part of the CDR3 DNA that was read is TGCACCTGCAGTGCCAGGGACAGGGGGCAAGACACCCAGTAC. Amino acids: CTCSARDRGQDTQY. The entire CDR3 sequence reads CTCSARDRGQDTQYF.

The table lists this clone with a count of one. Gene names are mouse gene names. From the germline J gene comes the end of the CDR3, since the read stops 1 residue before it. This rearrangement joins TRBV5 to TRBJ2-5, with 11 nucleotides matching TRBD2. Germline V CDR1 and CDR2: LGHNA, YNLKQL (reference sequence). V shed 2 bases, J shed 5 bases, and the junction held 3 bases outside the gene matches. This CDR3 is 15 amino acids long. The CDR3 loop reads CASSQHWGGGDTQYF. CDR3 DNA, as far as it was read: TGTGCCAGCAGCCAACACTGGGGGGGCGGAGACACCCAGTAC.

A remark on this clone: Gene labels here are mouse ones. The CDR3 goes on 1 residue after the read ends, and that part is filled in from the germline J gene. This sequence joins TRBV13-3 and TRBJ1-6; 9 bases fit TRBD1. TRBJ1-6 is labeled an ORF, and its function is uncertain. Per the germline V gene, CDR1 is NNHDY and CDR2 is SYVADS. J was trimmed by 0 bases and V by 5 bases; bases with no gene match: 3. This CDR3 region has 16 residues. The CDR3 spells CASSDRGASYNSPLYF. CDR3 DNA, as far as it was read: TGTGCCAGCAGCGACAGGGGGGCTTCCTATAATTCGCCCCTCTAC.

On this clone itself: The germline and genes are mouse ones. The read halts 1 residue ahead of the CDR3 end, with the missing end drawn from the germline J gene. J is TRBJ1-1 and V is TRBV26, with no clear D. Germline V lookup: CDR1 KGHPV, CDR2 FQNQEV (reference sequence). Deletions cut 0 bases from V and 6 bases from J, with 2 bases between. CDR3 length: 11 residues. The sequenced part of the CDR3 DNA is TGTGCCAGCAGTCTGTCCCCAGAAGTCTTC. The encoded protein is CASSLSPEVF. Given in full, the CDR3 is CASSLSPEVFF.

A word on this clone: Mouse germline and gene names are used. The observed sequence ends 1 residue before the CDR3 terminus, with the missing tail filled in from the germline J gene. The rearrangement links TRBV16 to TRBJ1-3; possibly TRBD1 for D (5 bases). The CDR3 extends over 14 amino acids. Trimming stripped 1 base from V and 1 base from J, with 5 bases between. Germline CDR1 is SGHSA and CDR2 is FRNQAP. The CDR3 here is CASSLGGSGNTLYF. The CDR3 bases that were read are TGTGCAAGCAGCTTAGGGGGGTCTGGAAATACGCTCTAT.

With regard to this clone: Any gene name here is a mouse gene name. Sequencing ends 1 residue short of the CDR3 end; the germline J gene provides the rest. The gene calls are TRBV26 and TRBJ1-6; perhaps TRBD1 as D (6 bases). TRBJ1-6 falls under the ORF class, with uncertain function. CDR3 length: 13 amino acids. CDR1 and CDR2 from the germline V gene are KGHPV and FQNQEV (reference sequence). The ends were cut back, 6 bases at V and 5 bases at J, with 8 bases in the middle. The CDR3: CASSRQDNSPLYF. CDR3 bases read: TGTGCCAGCAGCCGACAGGATAATTCGCCCCTCTAC.

As regards this clone: Gene names are mouse gene names. The CDR3 is cut off 1 residue early in the read; its end comes from the germline J gene. The rearrangement links TRBV26 to TRBJ2-2; the match to TRBD1 covers 9 bases. Germline CDR1 and CDR2: KGHPV and FQNQEV (reference sequence). The J segment lost 2 bases and the V segment lost 4 bases, leaving 2 bases of the junction unmatched. CDR3 length equals 15 residues. The part of the CDR3 DNA that was read is TGTGCCAGCAGTCGGGACAGGGCCAACACCGGGCAGCTCTAC. It codes for CASSRDRANTGQLY. The whole CDR3 region reads CASSRDRANTGQLYF. Supplemented by reference TRBV26 and TRBJ2-2, the full variable domain reads NSKVIQTPRYLVKGQGQKAKMRCIPEKGHPVVFWYQQNKNNEFKFLINFQNQEVLQQIDMTEKRFSAECPSNSPCSLEIQSSEAGDSALYLCASSRDRANTGQLYFGEGSKLTVL.

Turning to this clone: Here the gene names and germline are mouse. The CDR3 end falls 1 residue outside the read, so it is completed with the germline J gene. The V and J genes are TRBV17 and TRBJ1-5; unclear D gene. CDR1 is MNHDT and CDR2 is YYDKIL in the germline V gene. The V gene lost 3 bases and the J gene lost 8 bases, with 2 bases spanning the gap. The CDR3 is 10 residues long. CDR3 DNA, as far as it was read: TGTGCTAGCAGTAGGAAGGCTCCGCTT. This translates into CASSRKAPL. The entire CDR3 reads CASSRKAPLF.

Regarding this clone: The gene names here belong to mouse. The read ends 1 residue early relative to the CDR3; the germline J gene fills the gap. The rearrangement links TRBV3 to TRBJ2-7, with 7 bases aligning to TRBD2. CDR1 is SNHLY, CDR2 FYNGKV, per germline (reference sequence). The CDR3 extends over 14 amino acids. V shed 2 bases, J shed 3 bases, and the junction held 4 bases outside the gene matches. The CDR3 DNA, read in part, is TGTGCCAGCAGCTTAAAGGCTGGGGGCTATGAACAGTAC. As protein: CASSLKAGGYEQY. The whole CDR3 reads CASSLKAGGYEQYF.

As to this clone: Gene names follow the mouse nomenclature. Sequencing ends 1 residue short of the CDR3 end; the germline J gene provides the rest. The chain employs TRBV12-1 and TRBJ2-5; 9 nucleotides line up with TRBD2. CDR3 size: 13 residues. Losses at the gene ends were 4 bases for V and 6 bases for J; bases not matched to a gene: 4. Germline V gene lookup returns CDR1 SGHSN and CDR2 HYEKVE. Incomplete CDR3 DNA: TGTGCCAGCTCCCTTGGGGGGGCGGACACCCAGTAC. Its protein product is CASSLGGADTQY. The entire CDR3 protein is CASSLGGADTQYF.

Points on this clone: Genes and germline are mouse. The read comes to an end 1 residue before the CDR3 does, leaving the germline J gene to fill in the end. The chain joins TRBV26 to TRBJ2-3; TRBD1 aligns across 7 bases. CDR3 length: 13 residues. CDR1 KGHPV and CDR2 FQNQEV come from the germline V gene (reference sequence). After removal of 6 bases from V and 1 base from J, the junction contained 1 base not matched to a gene. The covered CDR3 bases are TGTGCCAGCAGGCAGGGGGGTGCAGAAACGCTGTAT. It codes for CASRQGGAETLY. The full CDR3 is CASRQGGAETLYF.